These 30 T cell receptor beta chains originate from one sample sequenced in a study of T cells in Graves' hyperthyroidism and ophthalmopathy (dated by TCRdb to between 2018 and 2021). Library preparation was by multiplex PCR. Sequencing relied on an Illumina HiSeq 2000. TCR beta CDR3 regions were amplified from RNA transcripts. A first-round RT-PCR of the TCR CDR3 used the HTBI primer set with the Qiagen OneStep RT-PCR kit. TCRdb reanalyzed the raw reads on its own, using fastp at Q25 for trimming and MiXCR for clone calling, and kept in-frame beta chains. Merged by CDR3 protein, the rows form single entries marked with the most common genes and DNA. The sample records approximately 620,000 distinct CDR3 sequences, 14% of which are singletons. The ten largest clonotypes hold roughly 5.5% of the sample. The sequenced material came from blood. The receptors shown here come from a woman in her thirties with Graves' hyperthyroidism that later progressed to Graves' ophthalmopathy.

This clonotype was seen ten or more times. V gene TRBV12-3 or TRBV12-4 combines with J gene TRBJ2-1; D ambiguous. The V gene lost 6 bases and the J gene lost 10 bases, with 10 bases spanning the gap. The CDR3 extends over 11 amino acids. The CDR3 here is CASSSFWEQFF. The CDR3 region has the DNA TGTGCCAGCAGCTCCTTTTGGGAGCAGTTCTTC.

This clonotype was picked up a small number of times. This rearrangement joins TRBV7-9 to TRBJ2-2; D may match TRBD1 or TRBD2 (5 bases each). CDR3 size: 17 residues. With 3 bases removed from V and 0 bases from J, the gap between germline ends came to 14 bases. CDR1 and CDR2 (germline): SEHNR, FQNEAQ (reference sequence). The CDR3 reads CASSFFIGTANTGELFF. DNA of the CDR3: TGTGCCAGCAGCTTTTTCATTGGGACGGCGAACACCGGGGAGCTGTTTTTT.

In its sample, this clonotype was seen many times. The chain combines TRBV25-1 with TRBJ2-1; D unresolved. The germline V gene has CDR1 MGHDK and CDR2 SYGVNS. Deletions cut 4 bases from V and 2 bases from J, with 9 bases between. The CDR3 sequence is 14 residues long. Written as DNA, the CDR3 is TGTGCCAGCAGTGGCGATGATACCTACAATGAGCAGTTCTTC. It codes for CASSGDDTYNEQFF.

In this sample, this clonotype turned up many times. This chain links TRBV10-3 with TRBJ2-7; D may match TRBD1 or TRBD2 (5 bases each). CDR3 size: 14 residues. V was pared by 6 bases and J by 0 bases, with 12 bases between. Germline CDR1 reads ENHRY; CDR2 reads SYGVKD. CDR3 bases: TGTGCCATCAGGGGACCGCAGAGCTCCTACGAGCAGTACTTC. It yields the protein CAIRGPQSSYEQYF.

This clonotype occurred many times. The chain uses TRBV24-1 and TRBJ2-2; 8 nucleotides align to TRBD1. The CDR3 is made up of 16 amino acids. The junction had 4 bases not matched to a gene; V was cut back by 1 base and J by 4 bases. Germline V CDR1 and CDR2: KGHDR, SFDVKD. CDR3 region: CATSDFGTGPTGELFF. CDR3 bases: TGTGCCACCAGTGATTTTGGGACAGGCCCCACCGGGGAGCTGTTTTTT.

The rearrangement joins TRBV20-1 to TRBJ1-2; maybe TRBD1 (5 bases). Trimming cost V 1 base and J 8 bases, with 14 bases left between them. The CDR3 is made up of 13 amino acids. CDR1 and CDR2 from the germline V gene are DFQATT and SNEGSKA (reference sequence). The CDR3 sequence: CSARAPGGKGYTF. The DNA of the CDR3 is TGCAGTGCTAGAGCCCCGGGGGGGAAAGGCTACACCTTC.

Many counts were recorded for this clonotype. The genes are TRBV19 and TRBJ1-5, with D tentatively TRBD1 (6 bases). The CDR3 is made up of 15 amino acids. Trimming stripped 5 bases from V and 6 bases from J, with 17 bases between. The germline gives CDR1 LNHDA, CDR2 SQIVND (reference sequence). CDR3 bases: TGTGCCAGTAGTGGCGGGACACCCCGGGGTCAGCCCCAGCATTTT. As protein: CASSGGTPRGQPQHF.

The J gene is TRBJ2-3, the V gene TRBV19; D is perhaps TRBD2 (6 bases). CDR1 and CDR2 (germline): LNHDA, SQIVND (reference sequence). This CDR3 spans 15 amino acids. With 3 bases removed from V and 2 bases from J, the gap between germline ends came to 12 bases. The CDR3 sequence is CASSMISGATDTQYF. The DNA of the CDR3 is TGTGCCAGTAGTATGATTAGCGGAGCCACAGATACGCAGTATTTT.

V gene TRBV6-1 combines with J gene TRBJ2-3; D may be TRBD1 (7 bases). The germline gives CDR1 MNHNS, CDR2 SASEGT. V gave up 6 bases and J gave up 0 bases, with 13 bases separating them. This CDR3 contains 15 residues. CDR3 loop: CASSEQGGSTDTQYF. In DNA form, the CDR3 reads TGTGCCAGCAGCGAGCAGGGGGGAAGCACAGATACGCAGTATTTT.

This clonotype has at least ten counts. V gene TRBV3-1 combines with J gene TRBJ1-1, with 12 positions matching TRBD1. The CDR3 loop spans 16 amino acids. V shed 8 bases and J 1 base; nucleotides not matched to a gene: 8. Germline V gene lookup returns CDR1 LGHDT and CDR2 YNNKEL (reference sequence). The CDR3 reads CASLSRDRGPNTEAFF. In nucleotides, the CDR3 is TGTGCCAGCTTAAGCCGGGACAGGGGGCCGAACACTGAAGCTTTCTTT.

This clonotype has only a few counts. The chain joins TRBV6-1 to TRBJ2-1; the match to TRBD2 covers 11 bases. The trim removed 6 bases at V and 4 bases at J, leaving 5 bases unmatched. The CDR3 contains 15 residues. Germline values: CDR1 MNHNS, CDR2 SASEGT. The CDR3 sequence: CASRDSGRAYNEQFF. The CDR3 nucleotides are TGTGCCAGCAGGGATAGCGGGAGGGCGTACAATGAGCAGTTCTTC.

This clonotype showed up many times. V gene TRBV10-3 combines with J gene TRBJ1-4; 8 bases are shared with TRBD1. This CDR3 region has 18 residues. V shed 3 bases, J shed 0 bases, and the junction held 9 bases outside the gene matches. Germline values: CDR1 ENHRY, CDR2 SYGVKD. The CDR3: CAISDRGREGTTNEKLFF. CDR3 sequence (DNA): TGTGCCATCAGTGACAGGGGGCGAGAGGGTACAACTAATGAAAAACTGTTTTTT.

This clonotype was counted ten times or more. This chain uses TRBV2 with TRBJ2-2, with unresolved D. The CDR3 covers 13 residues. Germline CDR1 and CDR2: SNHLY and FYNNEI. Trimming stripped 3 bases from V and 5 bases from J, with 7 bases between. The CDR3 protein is CASSDLVTGELFF. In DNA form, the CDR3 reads TGTGCCAGCAGTGATCTCGTTACCGGGGAGCTGTTTTTT.

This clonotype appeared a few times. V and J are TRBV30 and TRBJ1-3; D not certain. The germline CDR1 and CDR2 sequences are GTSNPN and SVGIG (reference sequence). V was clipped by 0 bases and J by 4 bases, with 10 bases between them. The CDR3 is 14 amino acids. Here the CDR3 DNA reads TGTGCCTGGAGTGTATGGGCACAGGGAAACACCATATATTTT. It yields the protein CAWSVWAQGNTIYF.

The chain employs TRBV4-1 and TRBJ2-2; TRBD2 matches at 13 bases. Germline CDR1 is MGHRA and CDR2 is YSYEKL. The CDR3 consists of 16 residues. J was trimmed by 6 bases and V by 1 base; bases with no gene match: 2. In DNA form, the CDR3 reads TGCGCCAGCAGCCAAGTCACTAGCGGGAGGGCCGGGGAGCTGTTTTTT. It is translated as CASSQVTSGRAGELFF.

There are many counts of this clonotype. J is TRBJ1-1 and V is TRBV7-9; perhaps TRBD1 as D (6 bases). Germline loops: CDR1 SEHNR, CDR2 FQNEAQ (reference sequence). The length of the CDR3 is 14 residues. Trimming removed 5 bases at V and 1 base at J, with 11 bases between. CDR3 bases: TGTGCCAGCAGCCCTGGGACATCGAACACTGAAGCTTTCTTT. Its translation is CASSPGTSNTEAFF.

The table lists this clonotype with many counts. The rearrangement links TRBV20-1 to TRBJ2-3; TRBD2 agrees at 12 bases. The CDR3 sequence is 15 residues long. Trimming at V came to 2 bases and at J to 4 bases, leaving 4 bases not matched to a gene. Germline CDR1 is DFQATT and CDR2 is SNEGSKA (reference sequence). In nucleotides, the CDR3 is TGCAGTGCTAGACGGACTAGCGGGAAATCAGATACGCAGTATTTT. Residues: CSARRTSGKSDTQYF.

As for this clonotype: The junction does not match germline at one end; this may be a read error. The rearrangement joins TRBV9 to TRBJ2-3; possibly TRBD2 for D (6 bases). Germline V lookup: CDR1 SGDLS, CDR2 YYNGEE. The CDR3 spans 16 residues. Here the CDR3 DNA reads TGTGCCAGCAGCGTAGAACGGGGCACTAGCACAGATACGAAGTATTTT. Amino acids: CASSVERGTSTDTKYF.

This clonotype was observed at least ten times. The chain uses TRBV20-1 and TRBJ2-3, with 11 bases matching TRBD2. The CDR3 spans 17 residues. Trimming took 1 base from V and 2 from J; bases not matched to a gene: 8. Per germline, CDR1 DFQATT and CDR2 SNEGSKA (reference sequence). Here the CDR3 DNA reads TGCAGTGCTAGAGGACCCGGGACTAGCGGCAACACAGATACGCAGTATTTT. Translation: CSARGPGTSGNTDTQYF.

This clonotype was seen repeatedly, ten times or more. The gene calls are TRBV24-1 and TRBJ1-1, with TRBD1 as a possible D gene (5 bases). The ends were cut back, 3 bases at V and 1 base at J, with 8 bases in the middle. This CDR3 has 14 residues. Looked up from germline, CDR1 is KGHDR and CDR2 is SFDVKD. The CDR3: CATSDATENTEAFF. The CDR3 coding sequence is TGTGCCACCAGTGATGCGACAGAGAACACTGAAGCTTTCTTT.

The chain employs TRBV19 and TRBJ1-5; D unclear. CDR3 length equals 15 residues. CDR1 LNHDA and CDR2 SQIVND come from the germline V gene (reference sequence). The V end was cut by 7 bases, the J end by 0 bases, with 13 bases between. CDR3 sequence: CASNGLPVSNQPQHF. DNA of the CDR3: TGTGCCAGTAATGGGCTTCCAGTTAGCAATCAGCCCCAGCATTTT.

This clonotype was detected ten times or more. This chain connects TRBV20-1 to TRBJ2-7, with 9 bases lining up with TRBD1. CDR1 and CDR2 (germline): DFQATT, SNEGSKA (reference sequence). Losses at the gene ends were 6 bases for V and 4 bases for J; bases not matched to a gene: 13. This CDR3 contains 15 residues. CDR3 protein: CSASQRDRELYEQYF. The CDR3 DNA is TGCAGTGCAAGCCAGAGGGACAGGGAACTGTACGAGCAGTACTTC.

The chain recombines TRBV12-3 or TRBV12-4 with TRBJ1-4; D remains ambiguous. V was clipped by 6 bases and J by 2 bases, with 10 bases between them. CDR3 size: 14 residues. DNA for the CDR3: TGTGCCAGCAGCCTATTACGGACTAATGAAAAACTGTTTTTT. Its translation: CASSLLRTNEKLFF.

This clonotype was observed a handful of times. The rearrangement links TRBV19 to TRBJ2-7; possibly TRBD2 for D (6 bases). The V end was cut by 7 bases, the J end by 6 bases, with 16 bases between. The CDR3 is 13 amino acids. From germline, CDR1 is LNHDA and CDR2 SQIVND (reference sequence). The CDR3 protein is CASIPPRGGEQYF. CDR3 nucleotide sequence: TGTGCCAGTATACCGCCGCGGGGCGGCGAGCAGTACTTC.

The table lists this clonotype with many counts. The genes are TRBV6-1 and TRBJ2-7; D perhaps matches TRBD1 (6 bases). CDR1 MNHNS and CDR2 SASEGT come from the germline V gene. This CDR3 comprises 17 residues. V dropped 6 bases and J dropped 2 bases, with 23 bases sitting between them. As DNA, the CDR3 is TGTGCCAGCAGACTTAGGGGGAGTCCCCTTGCCGCCTACGAGCAGTACTTC. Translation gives CASRLRGSPLAAYEQYF.

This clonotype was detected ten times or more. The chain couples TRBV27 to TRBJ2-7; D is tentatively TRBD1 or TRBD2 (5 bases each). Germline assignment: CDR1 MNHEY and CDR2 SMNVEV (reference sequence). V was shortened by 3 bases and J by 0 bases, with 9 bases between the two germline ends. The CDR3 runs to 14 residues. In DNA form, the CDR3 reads TGTGCCAGCAGTTTGGACGGGACCTCCTACGAGCAGTACTTC. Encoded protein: CASSLDGTSYEQYF.

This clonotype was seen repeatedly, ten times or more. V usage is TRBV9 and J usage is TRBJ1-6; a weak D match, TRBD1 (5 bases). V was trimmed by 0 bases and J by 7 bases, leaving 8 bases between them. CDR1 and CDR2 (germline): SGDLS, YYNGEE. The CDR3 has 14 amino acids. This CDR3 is CASSVEAGNSPLHF. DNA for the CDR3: TGTGCCAGCAGCGTAGAGGCAGGGAATTCACCCCTCCACTTT.

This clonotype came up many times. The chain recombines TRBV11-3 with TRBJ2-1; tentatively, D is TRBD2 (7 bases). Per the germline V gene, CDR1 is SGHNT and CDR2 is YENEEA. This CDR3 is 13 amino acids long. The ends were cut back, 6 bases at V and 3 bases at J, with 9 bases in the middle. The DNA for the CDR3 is TGTGCCAGCAGAGGGGGGGACTACAATGAGCAGTTCTTC. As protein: CASRGGDYNEQFF.

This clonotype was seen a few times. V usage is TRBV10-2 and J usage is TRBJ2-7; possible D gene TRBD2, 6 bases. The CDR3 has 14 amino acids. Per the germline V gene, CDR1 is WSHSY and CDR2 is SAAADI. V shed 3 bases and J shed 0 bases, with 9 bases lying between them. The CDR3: CASSDRGISYEQYF. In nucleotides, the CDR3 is TGCGCCAGCAGTGACCGCGGGATCTCCTACGAGCAGTACTTC.

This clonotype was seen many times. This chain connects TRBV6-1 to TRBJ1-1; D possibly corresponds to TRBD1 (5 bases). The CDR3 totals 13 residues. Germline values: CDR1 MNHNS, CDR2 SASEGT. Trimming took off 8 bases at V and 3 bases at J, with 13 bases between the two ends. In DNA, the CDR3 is TGTGCCAGCGCTCAACAAGGGGACACTGAAGCTTTCTTT. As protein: CASAQQGDTEAFF.